Given below is one TCR beta chain in context. The antigen is unknown. Generated by immunoSEQ multiplex PCR, the TCRdb table keeps only in-frame clones and is missing some. The sample includes about 650,000 clones, roughly 95% seen only once; the top ten take around 0.097%. This entry comes from a study of shared clonotypes between healthy human individuals. Overall study findings and caveats: The four-donor shared clonotypes exceeded non-shared clonotypes in generation probability, with non-shared ones scoring lower. Naive subsets typically showed greater estimated richness than memory subsets. Expectations were that clonotype sharing among donors would be affected by sequencing depth.

Naive CD8 cells were CD45RO-negative, positively selected for CCR7, excluding terminally differentiated effector memory CD45RA+ cells. This CDR3 is 16 amino acids long. The germline CDR1 and CDR2 sequences are SQVTM and ANQGSEA. This receptor was taken from a woman aged 25 to 39 in good health. The sample comprised naive CD8+ T cells sorted from blood. The V gene is TRBV29-1, the J gene TRBJ2-5, with 11 nucleotides matching TRBD2. The DNA end is more similar to TRBJ2-7, so the J call may be wrong. Here the CDR3 reads CSVEGGTSGATYEQYF. Here the CDR3 DNA reads TGCAGCGTTGAAGGGGGGACTAGCGGCGCAACCTACGAGCAGTACTTC.